The TCR beta chain under discussion was sequenced for a study of blood T cell repertoires in COVID-19. Trimming cost V 4 bases and J 9 bases; bases outside gene matches: 13. CDR1 and CDR2 from the germline V gene are SGDLS and YYNGEE. The CDR3 length is 17 residues. Clones were read by immunoSEQ multiplex PCR, and TCRdb kept only the in-frame ones, dropping some. The table lists about 140,000 clones, roughly 80% of them singletons, with around 4% in the top ten. This receptor was obtained from a woman of 80 years or more with acute or convalescent COVID-19. The sample consisted of peripheral blood. The rearrangement uses TRBV9 and TRBJ2-1, with 13 nucleotides matching TRBD2. DNA for the CDR3: TGTGCCAGCAGCCTCAGGACTAGCGGGAGAGTTGTAGGTGAGCAGTTCTTC. It codes for CASSLRTSGRVVGEQFF.